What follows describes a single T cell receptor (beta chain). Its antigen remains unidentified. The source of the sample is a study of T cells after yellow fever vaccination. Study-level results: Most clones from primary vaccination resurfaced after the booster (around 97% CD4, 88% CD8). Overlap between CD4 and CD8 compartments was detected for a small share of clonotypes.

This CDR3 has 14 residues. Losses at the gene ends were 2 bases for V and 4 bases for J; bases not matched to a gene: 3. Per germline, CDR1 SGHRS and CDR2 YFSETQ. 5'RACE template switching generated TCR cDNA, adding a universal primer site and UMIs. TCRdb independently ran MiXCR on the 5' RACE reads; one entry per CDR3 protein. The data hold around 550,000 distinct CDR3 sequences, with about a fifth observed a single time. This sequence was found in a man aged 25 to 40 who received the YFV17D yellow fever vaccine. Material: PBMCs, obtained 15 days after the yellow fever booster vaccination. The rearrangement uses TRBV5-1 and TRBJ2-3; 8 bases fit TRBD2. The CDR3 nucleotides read TGCGCCAGCAGCTTAGCGGGAGAGGCAGATACGCAGTATTTT. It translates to CASSLAGEADTQYF.